The 21 T cell receptor beta chains in this list originate from one sample, sequenced in a study of T-cell memory formation after mild COVID-19. TCRdb re-called the 5' RACE reads with MiXCR, one entry per CDR3 protein. Among more than 400,000 distinct CDR3 sequences listed, over 15% were seen once. The sample was PBMCs or a T cell subset sorted from them (not recorded which). The receptors were gathered from an adult woman who had mild COVID-19 (a few samples of this study predate the infection). Cell type and time point are not known.

The V and J genes are TRBV3-1 and TRBJ2-1; 8 bases line up with TRBD2. This CDR3 is built from 16 residues. The germline gives CDR1 LGHDT, CDR2 YNNKEL (reference sequence). The junction had 2 bases not matched to a gene; V was cut back by 1 base and J by 0 bases. Here the CDR3 DNA reads TGTGCCAGCAGCCAAGGGACTAGCCCCTCCTACAATGAGCAGTTCTTC. Encoded protein: CASSQGTSPSYNEQFF.

This clonotype showed up just a few times. The chain couples TRBV7-9 to TRBJ2-7; TRBD1 agrees at 8 bases. Losses at the gene ends were 8 bases for V and 2 bases for J; bases not matched to a gene: 8. The CDR3 totals 14 residues. Germline CDR1 reads SEHNR; CDR2 reads FQNEAQ (reference sequence). This chain's CDR3 is CASGSRDRTYEQYF. CDR3 bases: TGTGCCAGCGGTTCCCGGGACAGGACCTACGAGCAGTACTTC.

The genes are TRBV20-1 and TRBJ2-5; possibly TRBD2 for D (6 bases). Trimming shortened V by 3 bases and J by 4 bases, and 9 bases separated the two germline ends. Germline V lookup: CDR1 DFQATT, CDR2 SNEGSKA (reference sequence). The CDR3 runs to 12 residues. CDR3 nucleotide sequence: TGCAGTGCTAGTGAGGAGGGAGAGACCCAGTACTTC. Residues: CSASEEGETQYF.

The chain joins TRBV27 to TRBJ2-3; 7 bases match TRBD2. Germline trimming cut 7 bases from V and 1 base from J; bases unmatched to any gene: 14. The CDR3 spans 17 residues. Germline-derived CDR1 and CDR2 are MNHEY and SMNVEV (reference sequence). CDR3 in amino acids: CASKELAPGDGTDTQYF. CDR3 nucleotide sequence: TGTGCCAGCAAGGAACTAGCGCCGGGAGACGGCACAGATACGCAGTATTTT.

This clonotype was seen more than once but under ten times. The V call is TRBV4-2, the J call TRBJ2-7; 7 positions match TRBD1. The germline V gene encodes CDR1 LGHNA and CDR2 YNFKEQ. CDR3 length: 15 residues. V lost 0 bases and J lost 3; bases outside the gene matches: 5. This CDR3 is CASSQERQGDYEQYF. CDR3 nucleotide sequence: TGTGCCAGCAGCCAAGAAAGGCAGGGGGACTACGAGCAGTACTTC.

The chain has TRBV11-2 and TRBJ2-6, with D perhaps matching TRBD1 (6 bases). CDR1 and CDR2 (germline): SGHAT, FQNNGV. V shed 5 bases and J shed 2 bases, with 22 bases lying between them. CDR3 size: 19 residues. The CDR3 loop reads CASSPLPGTPGTGANVLTF. CDR3 in DNA: TGTGCCAGCAGCCCTCTACCCGGGACACCGGGAACTGGGGCCAACGTCCTGACTTTC.

This sequence joins TRBV7-9 and TRBJ1-1; tentatively, D is TRBD1 (5 bases). V lost 5 bases to trimming and J lost 9 bases, with 25 bases between them. Germline V CDR1 and CDR2: SEHNR, FQNEAQ (reference sequence). The CDR3 has 16 amino acids. Here the CDR3 reads CASSPRLSTDVMKAFF. The CDR3 DNA sequence: TGTGCCAGCAGCCCACGTTTGTCGACAGACGTGATGAAAGCTTTCTTT.

The rearrangement uses TRBV2 and TRBJ2-7; the D is unclear. CDR1 and CDR2 (germline): SNHLY, FYNNEI. The CDR3 consists of 15 residues. Trimming left V 5 bases short and J 5 bases short, with 19 bases between. CDR3 nucleotide sequence: TGTGCCAGCAGTCACGAGCCTAGTTCTCCCCACGAGCAGTACTTC. Protein: CASSHEPSSPHEQYF.

This clonotype was recorded a few times. This chain links TRBV10-3 with TRBJ2-1; maybe TRBD2 (6 bases). The V end lost 7 bases, the J end lost 2 bases, and 12 bases lay between the germline ends. The CDR3 length is 14 residues. Germline CDR1 reads ENHRY; CDR2 reads SYGVKD. CDR3 sequence (DNA): TGTGCCATCAAAGGGGACTCAGCCTACAATGAGCAGTTCTTC. It specifies CAIKGDSAYNEQFF.

This sequence joins TRBV6-6 and TRBJ1-2; 8 positions match TRBD1. V trimming: 2 bases; J trimming: 0 bases; junction bases outside the gene matches: 2. The germline gives CDR1 MNHNY, CDR2 SVGAGI (reference sequence). This CDR3 is built from 15 residues. The CDR3 DNA sequence: TGTGCCAGCAGTTACCCGGGACAGGCTAACTATGGCTACACCTTC. Protein sequence: CASSYPGQANYGYTF.

This clonotype was counted between two and nine times. The chain employs TRBV7-2 and TRBJ2-4; D remains unclear. V was trimmed by 3 bases and J by 2 bases, leaving 17 bases between them. CDR1 SGHTA and CDR2 FQGNSA come from the germline V gene. The CDR3 sequence is 17 residues long. The CDR3 bases are TGTGCCAGCAGCTTCGACGGACCTCGATGGTCCAAAAACATTCAGTACTTC. This sequence encodes CASSFDGPRWSKNIQYF.

This clonotype was seen more than once but under ten times. The chain recombines TRBV10-3 with TRBJ2-1; D not certain. Trimming took off 5 bases at V and 3 bases at J, with 2 bases between the two ends. CDR1 and CDR2 from the germline V gene are ENHRY and SYGVKD. This CDR3 region has 11 residues. The CDR3 reads CAISIYNEQFF. The CDR3 nucleotides are TGTGCCATCAGTATCTACAATGAGCAGTTCTTC.

At least ten counts were recorded for this clonotype. The V and J genes are TRBV15 and TRBJ2-5; D possibly corresponds to TRBD1 (6 bases). Germline V gene lookup returns CDR1 LNHNV and CDR2 YYDKDF (reference sequence). The CDR3 has 13 amino acids. Trimming took off 11 bases at V and 5 bases at J, with 18 bases between the two ends. CDR3 amino acids: CASASGDVETQYF. CDR3 nucleotides: TGTGCCTCTGCTTCAGGGGATGTCGAGACCCAGTACTTC.

The genes are TRBV6-5 and TRBJ2-1, with D tentatively TRBD1 or TRBD2 (6 bases each). The CDR3 loop spans 15 amino acids. CDR1 and CDR2 (germline): MNHEY, SVGAGI. The germline V and J ends were trimmed by 2 bases and 3 bases, with 11 bases remaining between them. The CDR3 sequence: CASSYKGGSYNEQFF. As DNA, the CDR3 is TGTGCCAGCAGTTACAAGGGGGGAAGCTACAATGAGCAGTTCTTC.

The chain joins TRBV7-3 to TRBJ2-2; TRBD2 matches at 8 bases. The length of the CDR3 is 16 residues. Germline trimming cut 5 bases from V and 5 bases from J; bases unmatched to any gene: 10. Germline V lookup: CDR1 SGHTA, CDR2 FQGTGA. In DNA form, the CDR3 reads TGTGCCAGCAGCCCGTTTGCGGGGGGTAATACCGGGGAGCTGTTTTTT. Its protein is CASSPFAGGNTGELFF. The full variable domain, its missing parts supplied by reference TRBV7-3 and TRBJ2-2, is GAGVSQTPSNKVTEKGKYVELRCDPISGHTALYWYRQSLGQGPEFLIYFQGTGAADDSGLPNDRFFAVRPEGSVSTLKIQRTERGDSAVYLCASSPFAGGNTGELFFGEGSRLTVL.

V is TRBV6-2 or TRBV6-3 and J is TRBJ2-5; maybe TRBD2 (6 bases). Per the germline V gene, CDR1 is MNHEY and CDR2 is SVGEGT. Deletions cut 5 bases from V and 4 bases from J, with 23 bases between. The CDR3 is 17 residues long. The CDR3 reads CASSRLHTVGGGETQYF. CDR3 sequence (DNA): TGTGCCAGCAGTCGACTTCACACGGTCGGGGGTGGAGAGACCCAGTACTTC.

The V and J genes are TRBV11-2 and TRBJ2-3; D is unresolved. V was trimmed by 6 bases and J by 0 bases, leaving 7 bases between them. CDR3 length equals 13 residues. The germline V gene encodes CDR1 SGHAT and CDR2 FQNNGV. The DNA for the CDR3 is TGTGCCAGCAGTCTGATTAGCACAGATACGCAGTATTTT. Its protein is CASSLISTDTQYF.

The CDR3: CASSLVWGELFF. Here the CDR3 DNA reads TGTGCCAGCAGCTTAGTTTGGGGGGAGCTGTTTTTT. The chain has TRBV7-2 and TRBJ2-2; D is uncertain. The V end lost 1 base, the J end lost 8 bases, and 5 bases lay between the germline ends. The CDR3 runs to 12 residues. The germline V gene encodes CDR1 SGHTA and CDR2 FQGNSA.

The chain links TRBV5-1 to TRBJ1-1; D is perhaps TRBD1 (6 bases). V lost 4 bases and J 6 bases, leaving 16 bases between the germline ends. The CDR3 is made up of 14 amino acids. Germline V lookup: CDR1 SGHRS, CDR2 YFSETQ. The CDR3 reads CASSERTESAEAFF. The CDR3, as DNA: TGCGCCAGCAGCGAGCGGACAGAGTCGGCTGAAGCTTTCTTT.

The genes are TRBV5-1 and TRBJ2-3, with TRBD2 identical over 9 bases. Looked up from germline, CDR1 is SGHRS and CDR2 is YFSETQ. V lost 1 base to trimming and J lost 6 bases; unmatched junction nucleotides: 6. The CDR3 covers 15 residues. The chain's CDR3 is CASSLMAGGPDTQYF. The CDR3 DNA sequence: TGCGCCAGCAGCTTGATGGCGGGGGGGCCCGATACGCAGTATTTT.

The rearrangement joins TRBV10-3 to TRBJ2-7; a possible D gene is TRBD2 (6 bases). The V end lost 4 bases, the J end lost 5 bases, and 15 bases lay between the germline ends. The CDR3 totals 14 residues. Germline values: CDR1 ENHRY, CDR2 SYGVKD. The CDR3 nucleotides read TGTGCCATCAGTGGACTTTTTGGAGGGGACGAGCAGTACTTC. This gives the protein CAISGLFGGDEQYF.